The entry that follows covers one TCR beta chain sequence. Germline CDR1 GTSNPN, CDR2 SVGIG (reference sequence). The CDR3 has 11 residues. The V end lost 5 bases, the J end lost 7 bases, and 11 bases lay between the germline ends. Sequencing was performed with immunoSEQ multiplex PCR; in TCRdb, only in-frame clones are kept and a portion is missing. Among about 69,000 clones listed, around 90% were seen once. The source of the sample is a study of T cell changes during pregnancy in multiple sclerosis. This specimen consisted of CD4+ T cells from peripheral blood mononuclear cells, obtained in the third trimester of pregnancy. This receptor was obtained from a female donor in good health, enrolled as a control in a pregnancy study. V is TRBV30 and J is TRBJ1-2, with D possibly TRBD1 on 5 matching bases. This CDR3 reads CAWATGRGYTF. In nucleotides, the CDR3 is TGTGCCTGGGCCACAGGTCGTGGCTACACCTTC.